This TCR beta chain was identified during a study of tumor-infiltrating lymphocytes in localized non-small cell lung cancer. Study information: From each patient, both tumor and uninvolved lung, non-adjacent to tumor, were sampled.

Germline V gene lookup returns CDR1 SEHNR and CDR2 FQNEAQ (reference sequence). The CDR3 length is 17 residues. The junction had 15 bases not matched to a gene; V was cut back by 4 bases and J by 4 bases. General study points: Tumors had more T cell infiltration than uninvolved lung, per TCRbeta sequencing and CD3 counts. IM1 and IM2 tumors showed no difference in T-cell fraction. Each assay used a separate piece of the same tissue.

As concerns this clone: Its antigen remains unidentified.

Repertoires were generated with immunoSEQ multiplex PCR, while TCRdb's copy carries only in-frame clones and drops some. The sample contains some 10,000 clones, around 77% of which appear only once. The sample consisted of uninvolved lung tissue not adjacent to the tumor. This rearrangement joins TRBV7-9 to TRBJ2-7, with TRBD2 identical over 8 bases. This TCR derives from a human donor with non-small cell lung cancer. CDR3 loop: CASSSPLRGGGQYEQYF. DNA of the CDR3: TGTGCCAGCAGCTCGCCCCTACGAGGCGGGGGGCAGTACGAGCAGTACTTC.